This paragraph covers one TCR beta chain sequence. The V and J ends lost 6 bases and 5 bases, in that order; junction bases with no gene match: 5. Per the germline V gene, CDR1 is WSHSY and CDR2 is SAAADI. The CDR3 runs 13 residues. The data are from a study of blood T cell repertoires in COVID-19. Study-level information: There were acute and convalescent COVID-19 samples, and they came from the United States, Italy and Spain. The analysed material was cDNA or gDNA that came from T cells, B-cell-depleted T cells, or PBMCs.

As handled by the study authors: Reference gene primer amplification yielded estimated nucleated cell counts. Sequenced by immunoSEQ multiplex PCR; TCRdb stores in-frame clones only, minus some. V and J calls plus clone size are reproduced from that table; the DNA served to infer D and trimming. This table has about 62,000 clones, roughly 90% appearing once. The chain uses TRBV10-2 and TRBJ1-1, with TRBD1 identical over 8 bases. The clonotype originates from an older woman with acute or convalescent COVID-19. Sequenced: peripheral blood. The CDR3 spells CASSRQGMTEAFF. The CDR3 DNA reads TGCGCCAGCAGCCGACAGGGGATGACTGAAGCTTTCTTT.